This entry concerns a single TCR beta chain. Its antigen is currently not known. No per-base quality is available; no much larger clone lies one base away. Using the deep immunoSEQ assay, TCR CDR3 regions were amplified from genomic DNA by multiplex PCR. Extracted genomic DNA from each cell subset was spread evenly across all wells of several immunoSEQ 96-well plates, with each plate serving as a replicate. Each replicate PCR for sorted subsets received roughly 0.2 ug genomic DNA, equal to roughly 30,000 T cell genomes. Purified libraries were measured with a Qubit 3.0 fluorometer, size-checked on a Bioanalyzer 2100, and measured again with the KAPA Library Quantification kit. Every immunoSEQ 96-well plate was sequenced on a separate single-read 150-cycle Illumina NextSeq 550 flow cell. From the authors' description of their analysis: Because the immunoSEQ output held only junctional sequences and lacked quality scores, the filtering could not match the filtering applied to full-length reads. Sequences were annotated with PyIR, a Python wrapper for IgBLAST v1.9, and V/J genes and CDR3 were assigned using IMGT germline references. Reads were filtered out if the reads had weak V/J assignments (E-value above 1e-6), no CDR3, stop codons, out-of-frame junctions, or ambiguous translated residues. V3J clonotypes were defined as sequences sharing the same inferred V gene, J gene, and CDR3 amino acid sequence. Percentage overlap between repertoires was calculated by dividing the number of shared unique clonotypes by the size of the smaller repertoire. Richness of each repertoire was evaluated using RTK rarefaction, the Chao1 estimator, and Recon v2.1 estimates of unobserved clonotypes. Generation probabilities for all TCRbeta clonotypes obtained by the gDNA method from several donors were computed using OLGA. TCRdb's version of the immuneACCESS table is confined to in-frame rearrangements and falls short of the full clone set. An unresolved V gene accounts for under half of the shortfall where checked; the remainder is of unknown origin. Clone size and the V and J calls come from that table; the DNA yielded D and trimming. This sample is represented by about 960,000 clones; around three quarters of them were singletons. The ten biggest clones cover approximately 1.5% of the sample.

This entry comes from a study of shared clonotypes between healthy human individuals (dated by TCRdb to about 2020). Notes on the research overall: Three men and two women, aged 18 to 49 years, made up the cohort. For each donor, CD4 naive and CD4 memory were each run on three plates, CD8 naive on two plates, and CD8 memory on one plate. Blood TCR repertoires of a handful of healthy adults were deeply sequenced to estimate repertoire size and the extent of clonotype sharing between individuals. Different laboratories and diverse techniques were used to prepare libraries and sequence TCR repertoires, to increase sequencing depth and limit assay-specific biases. Between about 0.94 and 8.9 billion PBMCs per donor were obtained by leukapheresis.

General findings and caveats noted by the study authors: Based on pairwise subsampling, the degree of clonotype sharing among donors was expected to be affected by sequencing depth. Naive subsets generally had larger estimated clonotype richness than memory subsets did. Clonotypes shared by all four sorted-subset donors showed higher generation probabilities than non-shared clonotypes. Because the study included a small number of donors, the genetic and exposure-history diversity represented was limited. Incomplete sequencing was indicated by rarefaction of sorted-subset datasets, despite the large sequencing depth. Sharing across several donors was observed for about 5% of naive CD4, about 4% of naive CD8, 2% to 2.5% of memory CD4, and roughly 0.4% of memory CD8 clonotypes. Sampling was restricted to blood, and TCR repertoires in tissues likely differ from the TCR repertoires found in blood.

Donors were healthy HIV-negative adults with no recently reported acute infections or vaccinations. Only Caucasian adults living in Nashville, Tennessee, USA were represented among the donors. CD4+ T cells were enriched through magnetic negative selection, after which naive cells were positively selected on CD45RA and the remaining negative fraction served as the memory subset. Blood was collected by leukapheresis, and PBMCs were isolated by Ficoll-Histopaque density gradient centrifugation and then cryopreserved in liquid nitrogen vapor phase. Analytical flow cytometry was used to check the purity and quantity of each magnetically sorted T cell population. From each sorted fraction, genomic DNA was isolated and quantified by UV absorbance on a Nanodrop 2000c. V gives up 7 bases and J gives up 5 bases, and the segment between their germline ends measures 12 bases. Sequences SGHAT (CDR1) and FQNNGV (CDR2) are obtained from the germline V gene. From the cysteine up to the phenylalanine, the CDR3 has a length of 12 residues. The only DNA kept is the CDR3, 36 bases in frame from the first base.

The clonotype originates from a man aged 18 to 29 in good health. The sample was memory CD4+ T cells sorted from blood. The sample's cell subset or site label, in plain terms: CD45RA-negative fraction. In this chain, TRBV11-2 is recombined with TRBJ2-7, with a tentative D gene TRBD1 over 5 matching bases. The sequence in DNA is TGTGCCAGCACCAACCAGGGTCACGAGCAGTACTTC. This gives the protein CASTNQGHEQYF. With the rest looked up from the reference TRBV11-2 and TRBJ2-7 genes rather than sequenced, the full variable domain is EAGVAQSPRYKIIEKRQSVAFWCNPISGHATLYWYQQILGQGPKLLIQFQNNGVVDDSQLPKDRFSAERLKGVDSTLKIQPAKLEDSAVYLCASTNQGHEQYFGPGTRLTVT.